This TCR beta chain was profiled in a study of blood T cell repertoires in COVID-19. Under the authors' procedure: Estimates of nucleated cell counts were drawn from the amplification of reference gene primers. Profiling relied on immunoSEQ multiplex PCR, and the TCRdb table lists in-frame clones only, not all of them. D and trimming come from the DNA, and the V and J calls and clone size come from that table. Counted here are around 150,000 clones, around 88% occurring once; the ten biggest clones make up about 5%. V gave up 4 bases and J gave up 2 bases; unmatched junction bases: 5. CDR1 is SGHKS and CDR2 is YYEKEE in the germline V gene (reference sequence). The CDR3 runs to 15 residues.

This chain uses TRBV5-5 with TRBJ1-5, with 8 bases aligning to TRBD1. Sequenced sample: peripheral blood. This receptor was identified in a human donor in a cohort sampled during active COVID-19. CDR3 bases: TGTGCCAGCAGCCACCTGACAGGGGGCAATCAGCCCCAGCATTTT. Translating gives CASSHLTGGNQPQHF.